This T cell receptor beta chain was sequenced in a study of blood T cell repertoires in COVID-19. On the study more broadly: Donors in the United States, Italy and Spain gave samples during acute or convalescent COVID-19.

Authors' data handling: Estimated nucleated cell counts came from reference gene primer amplification. Clones were sequenced by immunoSEQ multiplex PCR, and TCRdb holds only the in-frame ones, with some missing. Clone size and the V and J calls come from that table; the DNA yielded D and trimming. The data show over 250,000 clones, around 87% seen once. Clinical history as reported by participants underpinned cohort assignment. With V trimmed by 4 bases and J by 5 bases, 12 bases remained unmatched. Germline V lookup: CDR1 SGHRS, CDR2 YFSETQ. The CDR3 extends over 16 amino acids. Sequenced material: PBMCs or T cells enriched from blood (not recorded which). The sequence derives from a woman in her twenties or thirties who had recovered from COVID-19. The chain joins TRBV5-1 to TRBJ1-1; 9 nucleotides agree with TRBD1. The CDR3 loop is CASSRRTGATRTEAFF. CDR3 DNA sequence: TGCGCCAGCAGCAGGAGGACAGGGGCGACGAGAACTGAAGCTTTCTTT.